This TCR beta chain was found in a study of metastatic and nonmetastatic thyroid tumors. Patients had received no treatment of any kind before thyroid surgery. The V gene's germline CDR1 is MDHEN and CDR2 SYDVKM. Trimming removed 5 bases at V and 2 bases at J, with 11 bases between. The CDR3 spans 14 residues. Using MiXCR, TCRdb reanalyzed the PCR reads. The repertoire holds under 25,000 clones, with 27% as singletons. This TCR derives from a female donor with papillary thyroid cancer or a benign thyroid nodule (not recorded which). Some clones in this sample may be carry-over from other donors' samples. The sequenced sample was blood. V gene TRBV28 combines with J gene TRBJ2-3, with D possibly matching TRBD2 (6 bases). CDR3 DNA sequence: TGTGCCAGCAGTAAGGGGACTTACACAGATACGCAGTATTTT. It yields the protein CASSKGTYTDTQYF.